This T cell receptor (beta chain) derives from a study of shared clonotypes between healthy human individuals. TCRdb keeps only in-frame clones here, not all; method: immunoSEQ multiplex PCR. The sample lists over a million clones; about 96% were seen once. Germline V gene data show CDR1 as SGHRS and CDR2 as YFSETQ. The V end lost 5 bases, the J end lost 0 bases, and 9 bases lay between the germline ends. The CDR3 loop spans 14 amino acids. Study-level findings and limits: Measured sharing among donors was expected to vary with sequencing depth. Estimated richness values were generally larger in naive subsets than in memory subsets. Represented diversity (both genetic and exposure-history) was limited by the small number of donors. Some naive CD4 clonotypes, roughly 5%, turned up in common across several donors.

A remark on this clone: Its cognate antigen is unknown.

This TCR was sampled from a young man in good health. The material sequenced was naive CD4+ T cells sorted from blood. Regarding subset: CD45RA+ positively selected. J is TRBJ1-3 and V is TRBV5-1; D remains ambiguous. The CDR3 spells CASSTGSSGNTIYF. Here the CDR3 DNA reads TGCGCCAGCAGTACGGGTAGCTCTGGAAACACCATATATTTT.